This TCR beta chain is from a study of CD4 T cells in relation to SARS-CoV-2 and coronaviruses. General study findings and limits: Each donor contributed either pre-pandemic or post-infection samples, not both.

TCRdb's copy holds only in-frame clones and misses some; the assay was immunoSEQ multiplex PCR. The sample includes tens of thousands of clones, around 67% seen only once; the top ten take about a fifth. Before the COVID-19 pandemic, during about 2011-2019, CD4+ T cells were taken from unexposed donors. CD4+ T cells were isolated from the cells after around 11 days of culture. As cell numbers allowed, unexposed-donor CD4+ T cells faced SARS-CoV-2 S/N and four cold-coronavirus spikes. Each well had about 2.1 million PBMCs in around 4.5% human AB serum with IL-2. The table lists this clone with a few counts. Its antigen is as yet unknown. The source of this sequence is a human donor in good health. Input material: CD4+ T cells from PBMCs, cultured in vitro.

The CDR3 spells CASSPSTGSNQPQHF. The CDR3 nucleotides are TGTGCCAGCTCACCAAGTACGGGTAGCAATCAGCCCCAGCATTTT. The V and J genes are TRBV18 and TRBJ1-5; D is unresolved. Germline V lookup: CDR1 KGHSH, CDR2 LQKENI. With 2 bases removed from V and 0 bases from J, the gap between germline ends came to 8 bases. This CDR3 has 15 amino acids.